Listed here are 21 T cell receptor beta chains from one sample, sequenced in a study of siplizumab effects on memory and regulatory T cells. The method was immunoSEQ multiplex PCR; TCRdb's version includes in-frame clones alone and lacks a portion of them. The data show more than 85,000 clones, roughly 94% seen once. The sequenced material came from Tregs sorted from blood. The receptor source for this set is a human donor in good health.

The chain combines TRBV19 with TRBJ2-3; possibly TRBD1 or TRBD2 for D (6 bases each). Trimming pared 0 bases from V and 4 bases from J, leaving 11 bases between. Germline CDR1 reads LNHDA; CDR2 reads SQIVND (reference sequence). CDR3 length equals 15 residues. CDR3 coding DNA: TGTGCCAGTAGTATAGAGGGGGGCCTAGCAGATACGCAGTATTTT. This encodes CASSIEGGLADTQYF.

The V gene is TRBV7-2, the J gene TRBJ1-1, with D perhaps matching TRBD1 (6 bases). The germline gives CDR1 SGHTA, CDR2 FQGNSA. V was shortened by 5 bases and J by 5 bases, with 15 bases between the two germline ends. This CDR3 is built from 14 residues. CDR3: CASSLQGGVTEAFF. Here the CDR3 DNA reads TGTGCCAGCAGCCTACAGGGAGGGGTTACTGAAGCTTTCTTT.

The CDR3 loop reads CASSRRVVGETQYF. CDR3 DNA sequence: TGTGCCAGCAGCCGCAGGGTCGTGGGAGAGACCCAGTACTTC. This sequence joins TRBV14 and TRBJ2-5; possible D gene TRBD1, 5 bases. Germline assignment: CDR1 SGHDN and CDR2 FVKESK. The CDR3 has 14 amino acids. V was pared by 4 bases and J by 4 bases, with 13 bases between.

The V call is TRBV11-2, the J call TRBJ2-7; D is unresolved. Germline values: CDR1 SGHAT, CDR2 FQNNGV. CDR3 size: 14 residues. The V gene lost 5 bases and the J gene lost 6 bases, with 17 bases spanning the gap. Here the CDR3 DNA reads TGTGCCAGCAGCCCGGTCACCTGGGGTGGCGAGCAGTACTTC. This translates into CASSPVTWGGEQYF. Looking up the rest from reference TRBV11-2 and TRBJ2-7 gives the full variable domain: EAGVAQSPRYKIIEKRQSVAFWCNPISGHATLYWYQQILGQGPKLLIQFQNNGVVDDSQLPKDRFSAERLKGVDSTLKIQPAKLEDSAVYLCASSPVTWGGEQYFGPGTRLTVT.

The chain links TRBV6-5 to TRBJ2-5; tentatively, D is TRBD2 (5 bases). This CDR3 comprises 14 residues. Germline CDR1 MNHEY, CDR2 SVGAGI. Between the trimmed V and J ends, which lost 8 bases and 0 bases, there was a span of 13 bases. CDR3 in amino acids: CASRYGVYQETQYF. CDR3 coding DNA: TGTGCCAGCCGATACGGGGTGTACCAAGAGACCCAGTACTTC.

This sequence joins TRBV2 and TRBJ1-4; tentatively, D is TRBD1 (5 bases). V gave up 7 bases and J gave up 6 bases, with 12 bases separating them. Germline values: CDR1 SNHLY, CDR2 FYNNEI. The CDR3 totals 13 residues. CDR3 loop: CASISGGYEKLFF. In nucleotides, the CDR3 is TGTGCCAGCATATCGGGGGGATATGAAAAACTGTTTTTT.

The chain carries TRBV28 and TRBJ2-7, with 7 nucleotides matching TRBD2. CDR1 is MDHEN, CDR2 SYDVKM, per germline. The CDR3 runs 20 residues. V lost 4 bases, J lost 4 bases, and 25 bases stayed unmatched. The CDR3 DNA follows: TGTGCCAGCAGTTCCGGTCCGGGGGGTTGGGCCAGACGACGCATTTACGAGCAGTACTTC. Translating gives CASSSGPGGWARRRIYEQYF.

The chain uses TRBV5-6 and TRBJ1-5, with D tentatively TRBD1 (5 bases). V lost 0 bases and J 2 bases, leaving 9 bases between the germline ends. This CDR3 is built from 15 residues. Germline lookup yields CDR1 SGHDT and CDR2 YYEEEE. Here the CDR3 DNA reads TGTGCCAGCAGCTTGGGGGGACGTGGCAATCAGCCCCAGCATTTT. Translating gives CASSLGGRGNQPQHF.

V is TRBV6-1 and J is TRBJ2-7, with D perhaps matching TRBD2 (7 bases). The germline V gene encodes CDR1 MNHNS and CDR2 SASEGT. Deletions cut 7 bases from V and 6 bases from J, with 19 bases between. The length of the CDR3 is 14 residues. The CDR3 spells CASKNHGGLSEQYF. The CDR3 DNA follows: TGTGCCAGCAAAAACCACGGGGGGCTAAGCGAGCAGTACTTC.

DNA for the CDR3: TGCAGCGTGGCCCCGGGACAGCAGAACACTGAAGCTTTCTTT. Its translation is CSVAPGQQNTEAFF. This chain joins TRBV29-1 and TRBJ1-1; 7 bases fit TRBD1. CDR3 size: 14 residues. V lost 6 bases to trimming and J lost 1 base; unmatched junction nucleotides: 8. Germline V gene sequence: CDR1 SQVTM, CDR2 ANQGSEA.

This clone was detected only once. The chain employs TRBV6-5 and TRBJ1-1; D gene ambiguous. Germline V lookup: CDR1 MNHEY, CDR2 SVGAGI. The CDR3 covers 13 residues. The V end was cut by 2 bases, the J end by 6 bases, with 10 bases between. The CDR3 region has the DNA TGTGCCAGCAGTTACCTGAGTCGGGCTGAAGCTTTCTTT. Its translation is CASSYLSRAEAFF.

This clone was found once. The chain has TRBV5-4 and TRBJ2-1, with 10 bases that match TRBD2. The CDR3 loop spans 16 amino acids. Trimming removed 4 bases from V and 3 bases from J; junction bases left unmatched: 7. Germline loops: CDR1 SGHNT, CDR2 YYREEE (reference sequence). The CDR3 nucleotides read TGTGCCAGCAGCCCCGAGGCTAGCGGGAGCTACAATGAGCAGTTCTTC. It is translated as CASSPEASGSYNEQFF.

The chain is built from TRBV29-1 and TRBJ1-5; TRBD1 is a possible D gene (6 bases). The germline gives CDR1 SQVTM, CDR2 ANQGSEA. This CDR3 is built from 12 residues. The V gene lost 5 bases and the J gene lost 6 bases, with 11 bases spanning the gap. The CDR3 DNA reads TGCAGCGTTACTCTACAGGGTCAGCCCCAGCATTTT. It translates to CSVTLQGQPQHF.

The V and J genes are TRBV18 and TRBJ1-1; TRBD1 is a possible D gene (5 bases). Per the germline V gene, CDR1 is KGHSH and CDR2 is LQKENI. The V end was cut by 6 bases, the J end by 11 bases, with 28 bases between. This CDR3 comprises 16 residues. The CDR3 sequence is CASSPTAGVSRLWAFF. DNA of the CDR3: TGTGCCAGCTCCCCGACAGCCGGGGTGTCTCGTTTGTGGGCTTTCTTT. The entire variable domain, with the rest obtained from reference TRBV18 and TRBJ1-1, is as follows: NAGVMQNPRHLVRRRGQEARLRCSPMKGHSHVYWYRQLPEEGLKFMVYLQKENIIDESGMPKERFSAEFPKEGPSILRIQQVVRGDSAAYFCASSPTAGVSRLWAFFGQGTRLTVV.

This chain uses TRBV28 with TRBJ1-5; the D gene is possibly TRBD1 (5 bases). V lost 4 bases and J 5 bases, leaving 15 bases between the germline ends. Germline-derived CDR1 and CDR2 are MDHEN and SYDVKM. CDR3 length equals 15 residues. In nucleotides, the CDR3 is TGTGCCAGCAGTTCACCTTCAGGGTGGGATCAGCCCCAGCATTTT. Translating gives CASSSPSGWDQPQHF.

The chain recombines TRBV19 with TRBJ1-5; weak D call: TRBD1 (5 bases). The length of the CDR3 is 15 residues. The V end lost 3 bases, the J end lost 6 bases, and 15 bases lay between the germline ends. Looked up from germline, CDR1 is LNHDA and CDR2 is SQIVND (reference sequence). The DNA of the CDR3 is TGTGCCAGTAGTATCAGAGGGGCGCGGAGTCAGCCCCAGCATTTT. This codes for CASSIRGARSQPQHF. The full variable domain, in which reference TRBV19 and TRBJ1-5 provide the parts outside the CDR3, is DGGITQSPKYLFRKEGQNVTLSCEQNLNHDAMYWYRQDPGQGLRLIYYSQIVNDFQKGDIAEGYSVSREKKESFPLTVTSAQKNPTAFYLCASSIRGARSQPQHFGDGTRLSIL.

The CDR3 spells CASSPRAGNTIYF. CDR3 bases: TGTGCCAGCAGCCCCAGGGCTGGAAACACCATATATTTT. The gene calls are TRBV5-5 and TRBJ1-3, with TRBD1 as a possible D gene (5 bases). Germline V gene lookup returns CDR1 SGHKS and CDR2 YYEKEE (reference sequence). This CDR3 is 13 amino acids long. Trimming pared 4 bases from V and 2 bases from J, leaving 7 bases between. Using reference TRBV5-5 and TRBJ1-3 for the parts outside the CDR3, the full variable domain is DAGVTQSPTHLIKTRGQQVTLRCSPISGHKSVSWYQQVLGQGPQFIFQYYEKEERGRGNFPDRFSARQFPNYSSELNVNALLLGDSALYLCASSPRAGNTIYFGEGSWLTVV.

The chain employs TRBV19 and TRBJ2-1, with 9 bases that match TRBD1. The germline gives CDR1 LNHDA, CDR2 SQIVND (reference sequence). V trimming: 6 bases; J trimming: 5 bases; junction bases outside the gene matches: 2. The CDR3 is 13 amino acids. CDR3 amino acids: CASRRDRDNEQFF. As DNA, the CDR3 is TGTGCCAGTAGACGGGACAGGGACAATGAGCAGTTCTTC. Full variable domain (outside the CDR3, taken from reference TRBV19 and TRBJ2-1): DGGITQSPKYLFRKEGQNVTLSCEQNLNHDAMYWYRQDPGQGLRLIYYSQIVNDFQKGDIAEGYSVSREKKESFPLTVTSAQKNPTAFYLCASRRDRDNEQFFGPGTRLTVL.

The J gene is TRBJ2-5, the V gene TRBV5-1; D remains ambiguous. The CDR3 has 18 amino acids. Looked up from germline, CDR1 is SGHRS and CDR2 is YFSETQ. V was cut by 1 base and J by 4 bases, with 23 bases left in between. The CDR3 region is CASSLLKSSRARAETQYF. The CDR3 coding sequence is TGCGCCAGCAGCTTGTTGAAATCAAGTCGGGCGAGAGCAGAGACCCAGTACTTC.

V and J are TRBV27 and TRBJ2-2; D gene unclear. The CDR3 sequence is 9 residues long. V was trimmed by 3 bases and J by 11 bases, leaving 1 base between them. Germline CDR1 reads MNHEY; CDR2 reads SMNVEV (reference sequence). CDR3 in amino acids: CASSFELFF. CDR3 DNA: TGTGCCAGCAGTTTTGAGCTGTTTTTT.

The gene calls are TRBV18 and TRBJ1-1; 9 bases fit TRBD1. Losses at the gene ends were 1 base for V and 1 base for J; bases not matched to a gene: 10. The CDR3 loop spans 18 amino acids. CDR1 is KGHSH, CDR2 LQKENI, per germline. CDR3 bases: TGTGCCAGCTCACCACACCCCGGACAGGGGAGATCGAACACTGAAGCTTTCTTT. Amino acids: CASSPHPGQGRSNTEAFF.